One and the same sample provided the 28 T cell receptor beta chains below, sequenced in a study of blood T cells in healthy people across ages. A second PCR of 7 to 11 cycles used a sample-barcoded 5' primer and a J-beta primer mix. TCRdb passed the 5' RACE reads through MiXCR, listing each CDR3 protein once. The sample carries about 580,000 distinct CDR3 sequences, under 55% recorded once. Sequences were obtained from blood. The source of these receptors is an elderly man in good health.

The J gene is TRBJ2-7, the V gene TRBV27; 10 bases are a match to TRBD1. After removal of 3 bases from V and 4 bases from J, the junction contained 6 bases not matched to a gene. CDR1 MNHEY and CDR2 SMNVEV come from the germline V gene (reference sequence). The CDR3 runs to 15 residues. CDR3 sequence reads: CASSLGQGRPYEQYF. CDR3 nucleotides: TGTGCCAGCAGTTTGGGACAGGGGCGTCCGTACGAGCAGTACTTC.

V usage is TRBV7-2 and J usage is TRBJ2-4; 8 positions match TRBD2. The CDR3 is made up of 14 amino acids. The ends lost 3 bases at V and 9 bases at J; junction bases unmatched: 7. CDR1 is SGHTA, CDR2 FQGNSA, per germline. The CDR3 spells CASSFAREASIQYF. DNA for the CDR3: TGTGCCAGCAGCTTCGCGCGGGAGGCTAGCATTCAGTACTTC.

This clonotype was observed a handful of times. The rearrangement joins TRBV7-2 to TRBJ2-2, with D perhaps TRBD2 (5 bases). Germline values: CDR1 SGHTA, CDR2 FQGNSA. The CDR3 runs 16 residues. Deletions cut 1 base from V and 1 base from J, with 10 bases between. As DNA, the CDR3 is TGTGCCAGCAGCTTAGGGACTCCTCGGAACACCGGGGAGCTGTTTTTT. Protein sequence: CASSLGTPRNTGELFF.

This clonotype has just a few counts. The genes are TRBV28 and TRBJ2-7; 8 bases align to TRBD1. The CDR3 sequence is 14 residues long. The germline CDR1 and CDR2 sequences are MDHEN and SYDVKM. Unmatched junction bases numbered 6, after V lost 5 bases and J lost 3 bases. CDR3 amino acids: CASSPADRVYEQYF. The CDR3 nucleotides are TGTGCCAGCAGTCCCGCGGACAGGGTCTACGAGCAGTACTTC. The full variable domain, rest sourced from reference TRBV28 and TRBJ2-7, is DVKVTQSSRYLVKRTGEKVFLECVQDMDHENMFWYRQDPGLGLRLIYFSYDVKMKEKGDIPEGYSVSREKKERFSLILESASTNQTSMYLCASSPADRVYEQYFGPGTRLTVT.

This clonotype was found a few times. The chain links TRBV7-8 to TRBJ2-3; D might be TRBD1 or TRBD2, each matching 5 bases. This CDR3 is built from 14 residues. The V and J ends lost 4 bases and 2 bases respectively, with 10 bases between them. From germline, CDR1 is SGHVS and CDR2 FQNEAQ. The CDR3 here is CASSSGTDTDTQYF. The CDR3 DNA sequence: TGTGCCAGCAGCTCCGGGACCGACACAGATACGCAGTATTTT.

The chain combines TRBV9 with TRBJ2-7; D is unclear. Germline V lookup: CDR1 SGDLS, CDR2 YYNGEE. The CDR3 is made up of 15 amino acids. Trimming left V 1 base short and J 7 bases short, with 18 bases between. The CDR3 spells CASSVSDRVNNEQYF. The CDR3 region has the DNA TGTGCCAGCAGCGTATCAGACCGCGTAAACAATGAGCAGTACTTC.

This clonotype was seen only a few times. The chain links TRBV20-1 to TRBJ2-1; possibly TRBD2 for D (6 bases). In germline, CDR1 is DFQATT, CDR2 SNEGSKA (reference sequence). The CDR3 spans 13 residues. V was clipped by 3 bases and J by 0 bases, with 6 bases between them. The CDR3 protein is CSARGGSYNEQFF. CDR3 coding DNA: TGCAGTGCTAGGGGGGGCTCCTACAATGAGCAGTTCTTC.

This chain uses TRBV30 with TRBJ2-3; D tentatively fits TRBD1 or TRBD2 (5 bases each). This CDR3 is built from 14 residues. The germline gives CDR1 GTSNPN, CDR2 SVGIG (reference sequence). V lost 2 bases, J lost 2 bases, and 11 bases lay in between. The CDR3 nucleotides are TGTGCCTGGAGTCCGGGGCCATTCACAGATACGCAGTATTTT. It is translated as CAWSPGPFTDTQYF.

The chain has TRBV7-9 and TRBJ2-5; D not certain. Trimming took 4 bases from V and 5 from J, leaving 8 bases between them. CDR1 and CDR2 from the germline V gene are SEHNR and FQNEAQ (reference sequence). The CDR3 spans 12 residues. The CDR3 here is CASSSQMETQYF. The CDR3 nucleotides are TGTGCCAGCAGCTCACAAATGGAGACCCAGTACTTC.

This clonotype came up many times. The V gene is TRBV6-6, the J gene TRBJ2-4, with unresolved D. V was clipped by 11 bases and J by 1 base, with 12 bases between them. The CDR3 is 13 amino acids. CDR1 is MNHNY and CDR2 is SVGAGI in the germline V gene (reference sequence). CDR3 coding DNA: TGTGCCTCCAGAGAGGTTGCCAAAAACATTCAGTACTTC. This encodes CASREVAKNIQYF.

This clonotype showed up many times. The J gene is TRBJ2-5, the V gene TRBV6-6; TRBD1 might be the D (5 bases). CDR3 size: 13 residues. The germline CDR1 and CDR2 sequences are MNHNY and SVGAGI (reference sequence). V shed 6 bases and J shed 1 base, with 9 bases lying between them. CDR3 amino acids: CASRETAQETQYF. The CDR3 DNA sequence: TGTGCCAGCAGAGAGACAGCCCAAGAGACCCAGTACTTC.

At least ten counts were recorded for this clonotype. The CDR3 nucleotides read TGTGCCAGCAGCTCAAGATCCCCCGGGACAGGGGGGAACGAGCAGTACTTC. It specifies CASSSRSPGTGGNEQYF. This chain links TRBV7-9 with TRBJ2-7, with 11 bases that match TRBD1. Germline V gene data show CDR1 as SEHNR and CDR2 as FQNEAQ (reference sequence). This CDR3 spans 17 amino acids. Losses at the gene ends were 4 bases for V and 5 bases for J; bases not matched to a gene: 13.

On this clonotype itself: One end of the junction does not line up with germline, which may come from a read error. The DNA for the CDR3 is TGCAGCGTCCCCCGAAGGAGCTCCAACTCTGGGCCCAACGTCCTGACTTTC. It yields the protein CSVPRRSSNSGPNVLTF. V is TRBV29-1 and J is TRBJ2-6; D unresolved. CDR3 length: 17 residues. CDR1 and CDR2 (germline): SQVTM, ANQGSEA.

This clonotype was seen a handful of times. The rearrangement links TRBV11-2 to TRBJ2-6, with 7 bases lining up with TRBD1. V dropped 6 bases and J dropped 0; count of bases not matched to a gene: 11. CDR1 SGHAT and CDR2 FQNNGV come from the germline V gene. The CDR3 runs 18 residues. Written as DNA, the CDR3 is TGTGCCAGCAGGCGACTTACAGGGGACCACTCTGGGGCCAACGTCCTGACTTTC. Translating it yields CASRRLTGDHSGANVLTF.

This clonotype appeared a single time. This chain links TRBV27 with TRBJ2-5; 7 bases line up with TRBD1. V lost 5 bases, J lost 5 bases, and 14 bases stayed unmatched. Germline-derived CDR1 and CDR2 are MNHEY and SMNVEV (reference sequence). The CDR3 extends over 16 amino acids. The CDR3 region has the DNA TGTGCCAGCAGTCCCCGGACAGGACTGGGTGGGGAGACCCAGTACTTC. Translation: CASSPRTGLGGETQYF.

J is TRBJ1-6 and V is TRBV27, with 9 positions matching TRBD1. The CDR3 covers 17 residues. The V segment lost 5 bases and the J segment 5 bases; nucleotides outside the gene matches: 10. The germline gives CDR1 MNHEY, CDR2 SMNVEV (reference sequence). CDR3 DNA: TGTGCCAGCAGTACCTTTAACAGGGGGCGGGATAATTCACCCCTCCACTTT. This gives the protein CASSTFNRGRDNSPLHF.

The chain joins TRBV7-2 to TRBJ2-3, with D perhaps TRBD1 or TRBD2 (6 bases each). The germline V gene has CDR1 SGHTA and CDR2 FQGNSA. CDR3 length equals 14 residues. V lost 3 bases and J 6 bases, leaving 13 bases between the germline ends. The DNA of the CDR3 is TGTGCCAGCAGCTTTTGGGGGGCGCGGGATACGCAGTATTTT. It yields the protein CASSFWGARDTQYF.

This chain links TRBV6-5 with TRBJ2-2; TRBD2 agrees at 14 bases. Unmatched junction bases numbered 7, after V lost 4 bases and J lost 6 bases. The CDR3 is made up of 17 amino acids. Germline CDR1 MNHEY, CDR2 SVGAGI. CDR3 residues: CASSLTGLAGVAGELFF. CDR3 sequence (DNA): TGTGCCAGCAGTTTAACGGGACTAGCGGGAGTAGCCGGGGAGCTGTTTTTT.

This clonotype was picked up a small number of times. V is TRBV29-1 and J is TRBJ2-1, with D possibly matching TRBD1 (5 bases). The V and J ends lost 5 bases and 7 bases respectively, with 15 bases between them. The CDR3 spans 13 residues. The germline V gene encodes CDR1 SQVTM and CDR2 ANQGSEA. CDR3 amino acids: CSVTAGNQNEQFF. The CDR3 DNA sequence: TGCAGCGTTACCGCAGGGAATCAGAATGAGCAGTTCTTC.

This clonotype was detected a few times. This chain uses TRBV6-1 with TRBJ1-6, with 9 bases lining up with TRBD1. The ends lost 6 bases at V and 0 bases at J; junction bases unmatched: 6. This CDR3 region has 17 residues. Germline CDR1 is MNHNS and CDR2 is SASEGT. The CDR3 loop is CASRNRDRASYNSPLHF. The CDR3 DNA reads as TGTGCCAGCAGGAACCGGGACAGGGCCTCCTATAATTCACCCCTCCACTTT.

As regards this clonotype: A junction end diverges from the germline sequence, so it may reflect a read error. The chain's CDR3 is CAGSGDRSNEKLFF. The DNA for the CDR3 is TGTGCCGGTAGTGGGGACCGATCTAATGAAAAACTGTTTTTT. V usage is TRBV19 and J usage is TRBJ1-4, with TRBD1 as a possible D gene (5 bases). Per the germline V gene, CDR1 is LNHDA and CDR2 is SQIVND (reference sequence). This CDR3 is built from 14 residues.

The chain couples TRBV10-3 to TRBJ1-1; TRBD1 might be the D (5 bases). Looked up from germline, CDR1 is ENHRY and CDR2 is SYGVKD. V lost 3 bases and J lost 1, with 6 bases in between. This CDR3 region has 13 residues. The DNA of the CDR3 is TGTGCCATCAGTGAAACAGGGAACACTGAAGCTTTCTTT. Protein sequence: CAISETGNTEAFF.

CDR3 amino acids: CASSIGVRGNEQFF. CDR3 nucleotide sequence: TGTGCCAGCAGTATCGGAGTGAGAGGAAATGAGCAGTTCTTC. The rearrangement uses TRBV12-3 or TRBV12-4 and TRBJ2-1; D is unresolved. Trimming removed 5 bases at V and 7 bases at J, with 15 bases between. This CDR3 contains 14 residues.

This clonotype was observed a handful of times. V usage is TRBV7-3 and J usage is TRBJ2-1, with unresolved D. Trimming stripped 2 bases from V and 10 bases from J, with 9 bases between. Germline V CDR1 and CDR2: SGHTA, FQGTGA. CDR3 length: 12 residues. In DNA, the CDR3 is TGTGCCAGCAGCTTATCTGGTATGGAGCAGTTCTTC. Protein: CASSLSGMEQFF.

The chain uses TRBV4-3 and TRBJ2-7; a possible D gene is TRBD2 (5 bases). The CDR3 runs to 14 residues. The germline V gene encodes CDR1 LGHNA and CDR2 YSLEER. Trimming removed 1 base from V and 5 bases from J, with 12 bases in between. The CDR3 reads CASSQVIGSHEQYF. Written as DNA, the CDR3 is TGCGCCAGCAGCCAAGTAATAGGGAGCCACGAGCAGTACTTC.

This clonotype was counted only a few times. CDR3 amino acids: CASSQDMTRYGYTF. CDR3 coding DNA: TGTGCCAGCAGCCAAGACATGACTCGCTATGGCTACACCTTC. V and J are TRBV3-1 and TRBJ1-2; no reliable D call. Germline V gene data show CDR1 as LGHDT and CDR2 as YNNKEL (reference sequence). The CDR3 has 14 residues. The V and J ends lost 0 bases and 4 bases respectively, with 9 bases between them.

The chain links TRBV20-1 to TRBJ2-7; possible D gene TRBD2, 6 bases. Trimming removed 7 bases at V and 2 bases at J, with 12 bases between. Germline V gene data show CDR1 as DFQATT and CDR2 as SNEGSKA (reference sequence). This CDR3 region has 12 residues. This CDR3 reads CSGSGEAYEQYF. CDR3 bases: TGCAGTGGGTCGGGGGAGGCCTACGAGCAGTACTTC.

This chain uses TRBV27 with TRBJ2-5, with D perhaps TRBD2 (6 bases). Deletions cut 3 bases from V and 5 bases from J, with 13 bases between. The germline V gene has CDR1 MNHEY and CDR2 SMNVEV (reference sequence). This CDR3 has 14 amino acids. The CDR3 DNA is TGTGCCAGCAGTTTCAATGGTGGGAGGGAGACCCAGTACTTC. Encoded protein: CASSFNGGRETQYF.